This paragraph covers one T cell receptor (beta chain) sequence. The antigen remains undetermined. Germline V CDR1 and CDR2: SGHKS, YYEKEE (reference sequence). The CDR3 has 16 residues. Trimming removed 5 bases at V and 0 bases at J, with 16 bases between. In TCRdb, the reads were re-called with MiXCR into one record per CDR3 protein. Seen here are 550,000 to 700,000 distinct CDR3 sequences, approximately 40% observed once, and the top ten hold over 45%. This sample is part of a study of T cell repertoires in cytomegalovirus infection. Study-wide background: Newly reported HLA-C-restricted and thoroughly characterized HLA-B-restricted CMV epitopes were employed. Public TCR beta signatures indicated both CMV infection and matching HLA type.

The sequence derives from a human donor in good health (CMV status not recorded). Some clones in this sample may be carry-over from other donors' samples. This chain links TRBV5-5 with TRBJ2-3; tentatively, D is TRBD1 or TRBD2 (5 bases each). Sequenced material: cultured PBMCs, taken from culture after CMV antigen stimulation. CDR3: CASRSGDGASTDTQYF. CDR3 in DNA: TGTGCCAGCAGGTCCGGGGACGGGGCTAGCACAGATACGCAGTATTTT. The entire variable domain, with the rest obtained from reference TRBV5-5 and TRBJ2-3, is as follows: DAGVTQSPTHLIKTRGQQVTLRCSPISGHKSVSWYQQVLGQGPQFIFQYYEKEERGRGNFPDRFSARQFPNYSSELNVNALLLGDSALYLCASRSGDGASTDTQYFGPGTRLTVL.